Listed below are T cell receptor beta chains from one sample, sequenced in a study of blood T cell repertoires in COVID-19. Profiled with immunoSEQ multiplex PCR; TCRdb holds only in-frame clones, not every one. The data hold a few hundred thousand clones, with 80% to 90% observed a single time. The sample taken for sequencing was peripheral blood. These receptors all come from a woman aged 50 to 60 with COVID-19, enrolled during active disease. CDR3s include the opening cysteine and the closing phenylalanine or tryptophan. A D gene is named only where the DNA matches it firmly. The size entry is marked missing in some rows and otherwise reads once, few, many or a size class.

J: TRBJ1-3
D: -
size: -
V: TRBV5-1
CDR3: CASSLEWGPGNTIYF
DNA: TGCGCCAGCAGCTTGGAATGGGGGCCTGGAAACACCATATATTTT

J: TRBJ1-1
D: TRBD1
size: -
V: TRBV5-1
CDR3: CASSLTGVPAEAFF
DNA: TGCGCCAGCAGCCTCACAGGGGTACCGGCCGAAGCTTTCTTT

J: TRBJ2-7
D: TRBD1
size: -
V: TRBV19
CDR3: CASSIGTGGTAYEQYF
DNA: TGTGCCAGTAGTATCGGGACAGGGGGTACCGCCTACGAGCAGTACTTC

J: TRBJ1-3
D: -
size: -
V: TRBV5-1
CDR3: CASSAKAAGNTIYF
DNA: TGCGCCAGCAGCGCGAAGGCGGCTGGAAACACCATATATTTT

J: TRBJ2-1
D: -
size: -
V: TRBV30
CDR3: CAWSDGSVSYNEQFF
DNA: TGTGCCTGGAGTGACGGGTCTGTCTCCTACAATGAGCAGTTCTTC

J: TRBJ1-4
D: -
size: -
V: TRBV11-3
CDR3: CASSWGGRREKLFF
DNA: TGTGCCAGCAGCTGGGGGGGGCGTCGCGAAAAACTGTTTTTT

J: TRBJ1-5
D: -
size: -
V: TRBV12-3/TRBV12-4
CDR3: CASSFTADQPQHF
DNA: TGTGCCAGCAGTTTTACAGCTGATCAGCCCCAGCATTTT

J: TRBJ1-1
D: -
size: once
V: TRBV7-2
CDR3: CASSLRGAREAFF
DNA: TGTGCCAGCAGCTTACGGGGGGCAAGAGAAGCTTTCTTT

J: TRBJ1-1
D: -
size: -
V: TRBV6-1
CDR3: CASSGAITEAFF
DNA: TGTGCCAGCAGTGGGGCCATCACTGAAGCTTTCTTT

J: TRBJ2-5
D: TRBD1
size: -
V: TRBV6-2/TRBV6-3
CDR3: CASSPQGARETQYF
DNA: TGTGCCAGCAGCCCCCAGGGGGCGAGGGAGACCCAGTACTTC

J: TRBJ1-6
D: TRBD1
size: few
V: TRBV3-1/TRBV3-2
CDR3: CASTAGQGASPLHF
DNA: TGTGCCAGCACCGCTGGGCAGGGGGCCTCACCCCTCCACTTT

J: TRBJ2-6
D: -
size: -
V: TRBV4-1
CDR3: CASSQQGDSGANVLTF
DNA: TGCGCCAGCAGCCAACAAGGGGACTCTGGGGCCAACGTCCTGACTTTC

J: TRBJ1-3
D: TRBD1
size: -
V: TRBV14
CDR3: CASSLALLGQGSGNTIYF
DNA: TGTGCCAGCAGCTTGGCCCTCCTGGGACAGGGGAGCGGAAACACCATATATTTT

J: TRBJ2-1
D: TRBD2
size: -
V: TRBV25-1
CDR3: CASSGLAGGSPFF
DNA: TGTGCCAGCTCCGGGCTAGCGGGAGGGTCGCCGTTCTTC

J: TRBJ2-7
D: TRBD2
size: -
V: TRBV11-2
CDR3: CASRAQGLAGAYEQYF
DNA: TGTGCCAGCAGGGCCCAGGGACTAGCGGGAGCCTACGAGCAGTACTTC

J: TRBJ1-2
D: -
size: -
V: TRBV29-1
CDR3: CSVRKDMANYGYTF
DNA: TGCAGCGTTCGAAAGGACATGGCTAACTATGGCTACACCTTC

J: TRBJ2-2
D: TRBD1
size: -
V: TRBV7-2
CDR3: CASSFTGGRTGELFF
DNA: TGTGCCAGCAGCTTTACAGGGGGCAGGACCGGGGAGCTGTTTTTT

J: TRBJ2-5
D: -
size: -
V: TRBV29-1
CDR3: CSVQKETQYF
DNA: TGCAGCGTTCAAAAAGAGACCCAGTACTTC

J: TRBJ2-7
D: TRBD1
size: once
V: TRBV2
CDR3: CASSLTGAQNEQYF
DNA: TGTGCCAGCAGTCTGACAGGGGCCCAGAACGAGCAGTACTTC

J: TRBJ1-2
D: TRBD1
size: -
V: TRBV30
CDR3: CAWRARDRANYGYTF
DNA: TGTGCCTGGAGGGCAAGGGACAGAGCTAACTATGGCTACACCTTC

J: TRBJ1-6
D: TRBD1
size: -
V: TRBV6-4
CDR3: CASSASGQGYSPLHF
DNA: TGTGCCAGCAGTGCCTCGGGACAGGGGTACTCACCCCTCCACTTT

J: TRBJ2-5
D: -
size: -
V: TRBV11-2
CDR3: CASSLFQQETQYF
DNA: TGTGCCAGCAGCTTATTCCAACAAGAGACCCAGTACTTC

J: TRBJ2-7
D: TRBD2
size: -
V: TRBV5-4
CDR3: CASSLQGREVYF
DNA: TGTGCCAGCAGCTTGCAGGGTCGGGAGGTGTACTTC

J: TRBJ2-1
D: TRBD2
size: -
V: TRBV5-4
CDR3: CASSLVGRATDEQFF
DNA: TGTGCCAGCAGCTTGGTCGGGAGGGCCACTGATGAGCAGTTCTTC

J: TRBJ2-4
D: -
size: -
V: TRBV6-5
CDR3: CASKEVGGKNIQYF
DNA: TGTGCCAGCAAAGAGGTCGGGGGTAAAAACATTCAGTACTTC

J: TRBJ2-3
D: TRBD1
size: -
V: TRBV5-5
CDR3: CASSTDRGKGTDTQYF
DNA: TGTGCCAGCAGCACGGACAGGGGAAAGGGCACAGATACGCAGTATTTT

J: TRBJ2-1
D: -
size: few
V: TRBV11-3
CDR3: CASSPPGGAYNEQFF
DNA: TGTGCCAGCAGCCCTCCCGGGGGAGCGTACAATGAGCAGTTCTTC

J: TRBJ1-4
D: -
size: -
V: TRBV12-3/TRBV12-4
CDR3: CASSYRQGEKLFF
DNA: TGTGCCAGCAGCTACAGACAAGGAGAAAAACTGTTTTTT

J: TRBJ2-1
D: TRBD1
size: -
V: TRBV7-7
CDR3: CASSRSGTGPNEQFF
DNA: TGTGCTAGCAGCCGCTCCGGGACAGGGCCCAATGAGCAGTTCTTC

J: TRBJ2-3
D: -
size: -
V: TRBV9
CDR3: CASGLSGGTDTQYF
DNA: TGTGCCAGCGGTCTTAGCGGAGGCACAGATACGCAGTATTTT

J: TRBJ1-1
D: -
size: -
V: TRBV11-2
CDR3: CASSIYSTEAFF
DNA: TGTGCCAGCAGCATATATAGCACTGAAGCTTTCTTT

J: TRBJ2-1
D: TRBD2
size: -
V: TRBV7-9
CDR3: CASSSSGSGSYNEQFF
DNA: TGTGCCAGCAGTTCTAGCGGGAGCGGCTCCTACAATGAGCAGTTCTTC

J: TRBJ2-3
D: TRBD2
size: -
V: TRBV13
CDR3: CASSPRPLAGGGTQYF
DNA: TGTGCCAGCAGCCCTAGGCCCCTAGCGGGAGGGGGTACGCAGTATTTT

J: TRBJ1-4
D: -
size: -
V: TRBV5-1
CDR3: CASSLQGRDEKLFF
DNA: TGCGCCAGCAGCCTACAGGGTCGGGATGAAAAACTGTTTTTT

J: TRBJ2-7
D: -
size: -
V: TRBV19
CDR3: CASSISRGPVYEQYF
DNA: TGTGCCAGTAGTATATCCAGGGGTCCAGTCTACGAGCAGTACTTC

J: TRBJ2-7
D: -
size: -
V: TRBV7-9
CDR3: CASSLQGYEQYF
DNA: TGTGCCAGCAGCTTACAGGGCTACGAGCAGTACTTC

J: TRBJ2-5
D: -
size: -
V: TRBV9
CDR3: CASSVARRANIETQYF
DNA: TGTGCCAGCAGCGTAGCCAGGAGGGCCAACATAGAGACCCAGTACTTC

J: TRBJ1-5
D: TRBD1
size: few
V: TRBV30
CDR3: CAWSPGQGSQPQHF
DNA: TGTGCCTGGAGCCCAGGACAGGGGAGTCAGCCCCAGCATTTT

J: TRBJ1-2
D: -
size: -
V: TRBV20-1
CDR3: CSASLGAGYTF
DNA: TGCAGTGCTAGCTTAGGGGCTGGCTACACCTTC

J: TRBJ1-5
D: -
size: -
V: TRBV18
CDR3: CASSGVNSNQPQHF
DNA: TGTGCCAGCTCGGGCGTCAATAGCAATCAGCCCCAGCATTTT

J: TRBJ2-1
D: TRBD2
size: -
V: TRBV24-1
CDR3: CATTSGRAYNEQFF
DNA: TGTGCCACTACAAGCGGGAGGGCCTACAATGAGCAGTTCTTC

J: TRBJ2-7
D: TRBD1
size: -
V: TRBV5-1
CDR3: CASSLGVRGRVEQYF
DNA: TGCGCCAGCAGCTTGGGAGTGAGGGGGCGGGTCGAGCAGTACTTC

J: TRBJ1-5
D: TRBD1
size: -
V: TRBV14
CDR3: CASSLGQGAQPQHF
DNA: TGTGCCAGCAGCCTGGGACAGGGGGCTCAGCCCCAGCATTTT

J: TRBJ2-7
D: TRBD1
size: -
V: TRBV9
CDR3: CASSVVPGQYEQYF
DNA: TGTGCCAGCAGCGTAGTGCCGGGACAGTACGAGCAGTACTTC

J: TRBJ2-7
D: TRBD1
size: -
V: TRBV7-2
CDR3: CASSGRDRVAYEQYF
DNA: TGTGCCAGCAGCGGGAGGGACAGGGTCGCCTACGAGCAGTACTTC

J: TRBJ1-5
D: TRBD1
size: -
V: TRBV7-9
CDR3: CASSSVDRGSNQPQHF
DNA: TGTGCCAGCAGCTCCGTGGACAGGGGAAGCAATCAGCCCCAGCATTTT

J: TRBJ2-7
D: TRBD2
size: -
V: TRBV5-1
CDR3: CASSSAGGHEQYF
DNA: TGCGCCAGCAGCTCAGCGGGAGGACACGAGCAGTACTTC

J: TRBJ2-1
D: TRBD2
size: many
V: TRBV19
CDR3: CASSKAGLAGDYNEQFF
DNA: TGTGCCAGTAGTAAAGCCGGACTAGCGGGAGACTACAATGAGCAGTTCTTC

J: TRBJ1-1
D: -
size: once
V: TRBV12-3/TRBV12-4
CDR3: CASSYSGNTEAFF
DNA: TGTGCCAGCAGTTACTCCGGGAACACTGAAGCTTTCTTT

J: TRBJ1-1
D: TRBD1
size: -
V: TRBV19
CDR3: CASGDRGRGSPEAFF
DNA: TGTGCCAGTGGGGACAGGGGGCGTGGGAGTCCTGAAGCTTTCTTT

J: TRBJ1-2
D: -
size: -
V: TRBV19
CDR3: CASSWWGEATF
DNA: TGTGCCAGTAGTTGGTGGGGCGAGGCCACCTTC

J: TRBJ1-5
D: TRBD1
size: -
V: TRBV5-4
CDR3: CASSLGGTGDQPQHF
DNA: TGTGCCAGCAGCTTGGGCGGGACAGGGGACCAGCCCCAGCATTTT

J: TRBJ1-2
D: -
size: -
V: TRBV10-1
CDR3: CASSRDKAGGYTF
DNA: TGCGCCAGCAGTCGCGACAAGGCGGGAGGCTACACCTTC

J: TRBJ2-1
D: -
size: -
V: TRBV27
CDR3: CASGRTAYNEQFF
DNA: TGTGCCAGCGGAAGGACAGCCTACAATGAGCAGTTCTTC

J: TRBJ1-2
D: TRBD1
size: -
V: TRBV12-5
CDR3: CASGLVSGGGYGYTF
DNA: TGTGCTAGTGGTTTGGTATCAGGGGGTGGTTATGGCTACACCTTC

J: TRBJ2-7
D: TRBD1
size: -
V: TRBV19
CDR3: CASSPAGTGLGIYEQYF
DNA: TGTGCCAGTAGTCCAGCCGGGACAGGGTTGGGTATCTACGAGCAGTACTTC

J: TRBJ2-7
D: -
size: -
V: TRBV5-1
CDR3: CASSFTSRGGEQYF
DNA: TGCGCCAGCAGCTTTACCTCACGGGGAGGAGAGCAGTACTTC

J: TRBJ1-2
D: -
size: once
V: TRBV9
CDR3: CASNKRGGYGYTF
DNA: TGTGCCAGCAACAAACGGGGAGGCTATGGCTACACCTTC

J: TRBJ2-1
D: -
size: -
V: TRBV5-1
CDR3: CASSSLRAGAEQFF
DNA: TGCGCCAGCAGCTCTCTTCGCGCGGGGGCTGAGCAGTTCTTC